The rows below give T cell receptor beta chains drawn from one sample of a study of Ad26.COV2.S vaccination and SARS-CoV-2 variants. The protocol was immunoSEQ multiplex PCR, while the TCRdb copy is restricted to in-frame clones and leaves out a portion. The table lists roughly 350,000 clones, less than 90% of them singletons. The specimen comprised peripheral blood, sampled in a trial of Ad26.COV2.S vaccine versus placebo. These receptors came from a person between 18 and 59 years old who received the Ad26.COV2.S COVID-19 vaccine or a placebo. Each CDR3 is given with its conserved first and last residue. D genes are given only for firm matches. Where a row states a size, it is once, few, many or the class of an expanded clone; other rows omit it.

>TRBV7-2|.|TRBJ2-4|.
CASSLDRLGNIQYF
TGTGCCAGCAGCTTAGACAGGTTGGGGAACATTCAGTACTTC
>TRBV11-2|once|TRBJ1-2|.
CASSSAGGSDGYTF
TGTGCCAGCAGCTCGGCGGGGGGGTCTGATGGCTACACCTTC
>TRBV19|.|TRBJ2-7|.
CASTPGGGPPYEQYF
TGTGCCAGTACCCCAGGGGGGGGGCCCCCCTACGAGCAGTACTTC
>TRBV5-1|.|TRBJ2-6|.
CASSNEASSGANVLTF
TGCGCCAGCAGCAACGAGGCGTCCTCTGGGGCCAACGTCCTGACTTTC
>TRBV7-9|.|TRBJ2-7|.
CASSLGVRASSYEQYF
TGTGCCAGCAGCTTAGGTGTCAGGGCGAGCTCCTACGAGCAGTACTTC
>TRBV6-8|.|TRBJ2-5|.
CASSYAAGNQETQYF
TGTGCCAGCAGTTACGCGGCTGGCAACCAAGAGACCCAGTACTTC
>TRBV9|.|TRBJ2-7|TRBD2
CASSATSGREEQYF
TGTGCCAGCAGCGCAACTAGCGGCCGGGAAGAGCAGTACTTC
>TRBV24-1|.|TRBJ2-5|.
CATRGPQETQYF
TGTGCCACCAGAGGGCCACAAGAGACCCAGTACTTC
>TRBV6-5|.|TRBJ1-5|.
CASSYTEDLNQPQHF
TGTGCCAGCAGTTATACCGAAGACCTCAATCAGCCCCAGCATTTT
>TRBV5-1|.|TRBJ1-2|.
CASSPDTAYGYTF
TGCGCCAGCAGCCCGGATACGGCCTATGGCTACACCTTC
>TRBV7-2|.|TRBJ2-1|TRBD2
CASSLSGGPGEQFF
TGTGCCAGCAGCCTTTCGGGGGGGCCGGGTGAGCAGTTCTTC
>TRBV5-1|.|TRBJ1-4|.
CASSRDGDLNEKLFF
TGCGCCAGCAGCCGGGACGGAGACCTTAATGAAAAACTGTTTTTT
>TRBV25-1|.|TRBJ1-1|.
CASGPRVGTEAFF
TGTGCCAGCGGCCCCCGGGTGGGAACTGAAGCTTTCTTT
>TRBV6-5|.|TRBJ2-7|.
CASSFIRGYEQYF
TGTGCCAGCAGTTTCATCAGGGGCTACGAGCAGTACTTC
>TRBV7-9|.|TRBJ2-7|TRBD2
CASSRRVAGTDEQYF
TGTGCCAGCAGCCGGCGTGTAGCGGGTACAGACGAGCAGTACTTC
>TRBV27|.|TRBJ1-1|TRBD1
CASSFEGDRTGNSMNTEAFF
TGTGCCAGCAGTTTCGAGGGGGACAGGACCGGTAACTCTATGAACACTGAAGCTTTCTTT
>TRBV4-1|.|TRBJ2-7|TRBD1
CASSQPGQTYEQYF
TGCGCCAGCAGCCAGCCGGGACAGACCTACGAGCAGTACTTC
>TRBV27|.|TRBJ2-1|TRBD1
CASSQGQGIYNEQFF
TGTGCCAGCAGTCAGGGACAGGGAATCTACAATGAGCAGTTCTTC
>TRBV2|.|TRBJ2-6|.
CATVLERSSGANVLTF
TGTGCCACCGTGTTGGAACGGTCCTCTGGGGCCAACGTCCTGACTTTC
>TRBV9|.|TRBJ2-5|.
CASSVVDGRWMEETQYF
TGTGCCAGCAGCGTAGTAGACGGACGGTGGATGGAGGAGACCCAGTACTTC
>TRBV6-2/TRBV6-3|.|TRBJ2-6|TRBD1
CASSYGTAYSGANVLTF
TGTGCCAGCAGTTACGGGACAGCATACTCTGGGGCCAACGTCCTGACTTTC
>TRBV30|.|TRBJ2-2|TRBD1
CAWTGGMNTGELFF
TGTGCCTGGACAGGGGGTATGAACACCGGGGAGCTGTTTTTT
>TRBV12-5|.|TRBJ1-5|.
CASGSGRRANQPQHF
TGTGCTAGTGGTTCGGGACGGAGGGCTAACCAGCCCCAGCATTTT
>TRBV7-8|.|TRBJ2-5|.
CASSSSLGMGQETQYF
TGTGCCAGCAGCTCCTCCCTCGGCATGGGCCAAGAGACCCAGTACTTC
>TRBV6-5|.|TRBJ2-2|TRBD1
CASNLGQEAGELFF
TGTGCCAGCAACCTCGGACAGGAGGCCGGGGAGCTGTTTTTT
>TRBV12-5|once|TRBJ2-3|.
CASGLVNFGEQYF
TGTGCTAGTGGTTTGGTAAATTTCGGGGAACAGTATTTT
>TRBV7-2|.|TRBJ1-4|.
CASSSFGGKLFF
TGTGCCAGCAGCTCCTTCGGGGGAAAACTGTTTTTT
>TRBV6-5|.|TRBJ1-1|.
CASRRQGSTEAFF
TGTGCCAGCAGACGGCAGGGGAGCACTGAAGCTTTCTTT
>TRBV28|once|TRBJ1-1|TRBD1
CASRRQGGTEAFF
TGTGCCAGCAGACGACAGGGGGGCACTGAAGCTTTCTTT
>TRBV18|.|TRBJ1-1|.
CASSLQLNTEAFF
TGTGCCAGCTCACTACAGCTGAACACTGAAGCTTTCTTT
>TRBV7-2|.|TRBJ2-5|TRBD2
CASSLGVAGEQETQYF
TGTGCCAGCAGCTTAGGGGTAGCGGGGGAGCAAGAGACCCAGTACTTC
>TRBV5-1|.|TRBJ2-3|.
CASSSKPTEDTQYF
TGCGCCAGCAGCTCAAAACCGACTGAAGATACGCAGTATTTT